Below are 10 T cell receptor beta chains sequenced from a single sample in a study of CXCR3 chemokines and chemotherapy response in bladder cancer. TCRdb passed the PCR reads through MiXCR, listing each CDR3 protein once. In the table there are about 13,000 distinct CDR3 sequences, around an eighth of which are singletons. The material was obtained from a patient whose treatment included neoadjuvant chemotherapy. All receptors derive from a human donor with bladder cancer that did not respond to neoadjuvant chemotherapy.

The chain links TRBV11-1 to TRBJ1-1, with D hard to call. The V and J ends lost 5 bases and 2 bases respectively, with 15 bases between them. CDR3 length: 15 amino acids. The germline gives CDR1 SGHAT, CDR2 FQDESV (reference sequence). The CDR3 region is CASSATGFPNTEAFF. The CDR3 DNA sequence: TGTGCCAGCAGCGCAACGGGCTTTCCAAACACTGAAGCTTTCTTT.

This clonotype was found many times. The chain is built from TRBV24-1 and TRBJ2-3; no definite D call. Germline-derived CDR1 and CDR2 are KGHDR and SFDVKD. Trimming took 5 bases from V and 0 from J, leaving 8 bases between them. The CDR3 contains 14 residues. The CDR3 DNA is TGTGCCACCAGTGGGCCTATTAGCACAGATACGCAGTATTTT. Protein product: CATSGPISTDTQYF.

Judged by abundance, this clonotype is medium-sized. The chain employs TRBV7-2 and TRBJ2-3, with D maybe TRBD2 (6 bases). The germline V gene encodes CDR1 SGHTA and CDR2 FQGNSA. The V gene lost 4 bases and the J gene lost 2 bases, with 7 bases spanning the gap. The CDR3 is 13 residues long. The CDR3 bases are TGTGCCAGCAGCTGGGGACTCACAGATACGCAGTATTTT. Its translation: CASSWGLTDTQYF.

This clonotype has at least ten counts. The CDR3 loop reads CASSRDSLGTEAFF. The CDR3 DNA follows: TGTGCCAGCTCTCGCGACAGTTTAGGCACTGAAGCTTTCTTT. J is TRBJ1-1 and V is TRBV18, with D perhaps TRBD1 (5 bases). Between the trimmed V and J ends, which lost 6 bases and 4 bases, there was a span of 15 bases. The CDR3 length is 14 residues. CDR1 and CDR2 (germline): KGHSH, LQKENI.

At least ten counts were recorded for this clonotype. CDR3 DNA sequence: TGTGCCAGTAACACCCAAGTTCTCTCCCAGCCCCAGCATTTT. This codes for CASNTQVLSQPQHF. The V call is TRBV19, the J call TRBJ1-5; D uncertain. V lost 7 bases and J 7 bases, leaving 17 bases between the germline ends. The CDR3 extends over 14 amino acids. From germline, CDR1 is LNHDA and CDR2 SQIVND (reference sequence).

This clonotype was observed at least ten times. The chain combines TRBV6-1 with TRBJ2-7; no clear D gene. Trimming took 0 bases from V and 1 from J, leaving 4 bases between them. This CDR3 is 13 amino acids long. Germline V gene sequence: CDR1 MNHNS, CDR2 SASEGT. In DNA, the CDR3 is TGTGCCAGCAGTGAAGCGGATTCCTACGAGCAGTACTTC. Its protein is CASSEADSYEQYF.

At least ten counts were recorded for this clonotype. Relative to the germline gene, one junction end is altered; a read error may explain this. The rearrangement joins TRBV19 to TRBJ1-5; unclear D gene. Germline CDR1 and CDR2: LNHDA and SQIVND (reference sequence). The CDR3 loop spans 12 amino acids. The CDR3 DNA is TGTGCCAGTAGTACCCTTTTTCAGGCCCAGCATTTT. The encoded protein is CASSTLFQAQHF. The full variable domain, its missing parts supplied by reference TRBV19 and TRBJ1-5, is DGGITQSPKYLFRKEGQNVTLSCEQNLNHDAMYWYRQDPGQGLRLIYYSQIVNDFQKGDIAEGYSVSREKKESFPLTVTSAQKNPTAFYLCASSTLFQAQHFGDGTRLSIL.

This clonotype appeared many times. The chain is built from TRBV28 and TRBJ1-1; D unresolved. V lost 3 bases and J lost 1, with 9 bases in between. CDR1 MDHEN and CDR2 SYDVKM come from the germline V gene. This CDR3 is 14 amino acids long. CDR3 bases: TGTGCCAGCAGTTTCGGCCTCGCGAACACTGAAGCTTTCTTT. Protein sequence: CASSFGLANTEAFF.

This chain links TRBV12-5 with TRBJ1-1, with 7 bases matching TRBD1. Trimming took 2 bases from V and 8 from J; bases not matched to a gene: 11. Germline CDR1 LGHNT, CDR2 FRNRAP. The CDR3 consists of 15 residues. CDR3 sequence reads: CASGLPMTEQGEAFF. Written as DNA, the CDR3 is TGTGCTAGTGGTTTGCCCATGACTGAACAGGGGGAAGCTTTCTTT. Filled out from reference TRBV12-5 and TRBJ1-1, the complete variable domain reads DARVTQTPRHKVTEMGQEVTMRCQPILGHNTVFWYRQTMMQGLELLAYFRNRAPLDDSGMPKDRFSAEMPDATLATLKIQPSEPRDSAVYFCASGLPMTEQGEAFFGQGTRLTVV.

This chain uses TRBV9 with TRBJ2-1; TRBD2 matches 10 bases. Germline CDR1 SGDLS, CDR2 YYNGEE. The CDR3 covers 16 residues. Trimming removed 3 bases from V and 2 bases from J; junction bases left unmatched: 5. This CDR3 is CASSALLAGPYNEQFF. CDR3 nucleotide sequence: TGTGCCAGCAGCGCCCTACTAGCGGGACCCTACAATGAGCAGTTCTTC.